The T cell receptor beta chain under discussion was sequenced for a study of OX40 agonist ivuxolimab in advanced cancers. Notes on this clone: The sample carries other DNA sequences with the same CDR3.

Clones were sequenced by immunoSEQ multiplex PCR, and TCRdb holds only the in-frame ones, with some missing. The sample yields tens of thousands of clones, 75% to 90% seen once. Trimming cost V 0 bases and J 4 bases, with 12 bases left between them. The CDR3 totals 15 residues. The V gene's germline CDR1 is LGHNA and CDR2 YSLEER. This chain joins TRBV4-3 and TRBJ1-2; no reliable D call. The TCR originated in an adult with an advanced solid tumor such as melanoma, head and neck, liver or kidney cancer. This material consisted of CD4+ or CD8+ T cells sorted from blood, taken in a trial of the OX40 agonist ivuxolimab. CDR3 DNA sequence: TGCGCCAGCAGCCAAGATCGTACGGCCGGCTATGGCTACACCTTC. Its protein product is CASSQDRTAGYGYTF.